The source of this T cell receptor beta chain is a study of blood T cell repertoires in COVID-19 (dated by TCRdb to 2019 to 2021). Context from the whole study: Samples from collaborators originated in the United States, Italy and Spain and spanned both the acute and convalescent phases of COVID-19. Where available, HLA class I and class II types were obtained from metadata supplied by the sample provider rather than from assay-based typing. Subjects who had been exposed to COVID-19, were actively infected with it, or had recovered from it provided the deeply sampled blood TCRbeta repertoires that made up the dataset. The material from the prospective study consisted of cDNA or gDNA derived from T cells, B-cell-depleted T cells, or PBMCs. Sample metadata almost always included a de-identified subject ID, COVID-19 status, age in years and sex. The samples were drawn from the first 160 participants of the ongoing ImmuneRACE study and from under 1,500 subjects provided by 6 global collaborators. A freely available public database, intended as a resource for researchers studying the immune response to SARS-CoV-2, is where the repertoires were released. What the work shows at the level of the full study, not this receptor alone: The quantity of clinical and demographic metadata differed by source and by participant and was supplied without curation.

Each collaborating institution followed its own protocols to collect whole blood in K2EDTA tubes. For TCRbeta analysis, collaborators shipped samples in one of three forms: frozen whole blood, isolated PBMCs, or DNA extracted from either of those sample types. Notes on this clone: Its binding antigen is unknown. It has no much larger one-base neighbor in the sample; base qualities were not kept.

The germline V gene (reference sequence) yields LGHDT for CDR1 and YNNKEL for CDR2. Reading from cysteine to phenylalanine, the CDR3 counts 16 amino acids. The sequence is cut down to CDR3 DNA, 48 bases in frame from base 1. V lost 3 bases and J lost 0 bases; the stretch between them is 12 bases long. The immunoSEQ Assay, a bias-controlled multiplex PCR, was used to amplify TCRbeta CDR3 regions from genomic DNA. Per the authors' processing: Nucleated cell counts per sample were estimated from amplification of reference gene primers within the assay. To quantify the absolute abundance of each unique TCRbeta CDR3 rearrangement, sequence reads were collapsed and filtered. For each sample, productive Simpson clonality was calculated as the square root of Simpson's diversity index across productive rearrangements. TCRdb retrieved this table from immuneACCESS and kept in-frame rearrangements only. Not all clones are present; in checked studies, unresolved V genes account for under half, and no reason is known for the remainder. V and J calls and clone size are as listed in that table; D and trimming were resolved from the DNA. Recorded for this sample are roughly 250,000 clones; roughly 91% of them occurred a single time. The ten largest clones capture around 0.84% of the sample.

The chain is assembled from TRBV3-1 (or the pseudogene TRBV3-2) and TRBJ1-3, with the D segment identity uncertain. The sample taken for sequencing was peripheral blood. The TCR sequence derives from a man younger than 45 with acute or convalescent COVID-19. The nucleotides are TGTGCCAGCAGCCAGGCTATGTCGGGCTCTGGAAACACCATATATTTT. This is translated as CASSQAMSGSGNTIYF.